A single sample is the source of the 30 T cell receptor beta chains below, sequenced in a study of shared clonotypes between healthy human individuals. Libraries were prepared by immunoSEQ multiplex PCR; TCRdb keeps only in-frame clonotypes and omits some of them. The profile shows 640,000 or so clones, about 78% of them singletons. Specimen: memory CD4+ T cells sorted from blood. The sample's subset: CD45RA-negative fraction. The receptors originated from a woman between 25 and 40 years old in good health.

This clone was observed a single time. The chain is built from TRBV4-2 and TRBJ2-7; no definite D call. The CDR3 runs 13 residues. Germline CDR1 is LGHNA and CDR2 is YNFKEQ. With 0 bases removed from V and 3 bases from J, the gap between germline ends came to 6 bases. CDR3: CASSQDIHYEQYF. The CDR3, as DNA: TGTGCCAGCAGCCAAGACATCCACTACGAGCAGTACTTC.

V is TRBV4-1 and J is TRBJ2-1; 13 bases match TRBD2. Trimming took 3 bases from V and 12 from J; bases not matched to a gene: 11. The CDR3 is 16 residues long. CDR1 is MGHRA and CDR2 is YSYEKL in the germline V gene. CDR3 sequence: CASSHRTSGSGRRQFF. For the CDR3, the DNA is TGCGCCAGCAGCCATAGGACTAGCGGGAGTGGGAGGCGGCAGTTCTTC.

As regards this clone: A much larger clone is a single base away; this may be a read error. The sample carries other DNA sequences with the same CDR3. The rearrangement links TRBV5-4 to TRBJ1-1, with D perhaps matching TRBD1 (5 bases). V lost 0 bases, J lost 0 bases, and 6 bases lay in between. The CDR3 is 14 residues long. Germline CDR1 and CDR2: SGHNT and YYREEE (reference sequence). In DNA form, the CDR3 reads TGTGCCAGCAGCTTGGGACAGATGAACACTGAAGCTTTCTTT. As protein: CASSLGQMNTEAFF.

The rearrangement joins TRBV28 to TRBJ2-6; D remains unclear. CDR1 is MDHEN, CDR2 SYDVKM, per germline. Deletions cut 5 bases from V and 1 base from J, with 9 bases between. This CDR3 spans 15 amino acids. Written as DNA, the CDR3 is TGTGCCAGCAGTCCGGGCCATTCTGGGGCCAACGTCCTGACTTTC. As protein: CASSPGHSGANVLTF.

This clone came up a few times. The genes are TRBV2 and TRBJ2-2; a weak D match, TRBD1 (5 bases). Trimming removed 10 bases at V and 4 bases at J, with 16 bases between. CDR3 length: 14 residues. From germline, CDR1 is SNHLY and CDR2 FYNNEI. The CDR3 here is CATKGVWGTGELFF. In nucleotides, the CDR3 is TGTGCCACAAAAGGGGTTTGGGGCACCGGGGAGCTGTTTTTT. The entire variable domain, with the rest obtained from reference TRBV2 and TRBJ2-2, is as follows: EPEVTQTPSHQVTQMGQEVILRCVPISNHLYFYWYRQILGQKVEFLVSFYNNEISEKSEIFDDQFSVERPDGSNFTLKIRSTKLEDSAMYFCATKGVWGTGELFFGEGSRLTVL.

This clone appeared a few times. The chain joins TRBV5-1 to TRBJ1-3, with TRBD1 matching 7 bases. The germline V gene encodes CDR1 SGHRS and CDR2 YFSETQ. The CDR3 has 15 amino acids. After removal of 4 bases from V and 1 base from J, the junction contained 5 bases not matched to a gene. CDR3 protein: CASSRLGQSGNTIYF. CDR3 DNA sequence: TGCGCCAGCAGCCGTTTGGGACAGTCTGGAAACACCATATATTTT. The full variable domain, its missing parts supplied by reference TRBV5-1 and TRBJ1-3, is KAGVTQTPRYLIKTRGQQVTLSCSPISGHRSVSWYQQTPGQGLQFLFEYFSETQRNKGNFPGRFSGRQFSNSRSEMNVSTLELGDSALYLCASSRLGQSGNTIYFGEGSWLTVV.

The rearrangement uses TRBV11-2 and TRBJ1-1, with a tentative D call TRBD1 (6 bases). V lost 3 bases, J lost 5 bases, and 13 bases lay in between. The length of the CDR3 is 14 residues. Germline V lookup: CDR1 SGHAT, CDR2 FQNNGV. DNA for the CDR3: TGTGCCAGCAGCTTCCTCGACAGGAGAACTGAAGCTTTCTTT. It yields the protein CASSFLDRRTEAFF.

Here the CDR3 reads CAGSNGNNQPQHF. The CDR3 region has the DNA TGTGCCGGTTCGAACGGAAACAATCAGCCCCAGCATTTT. The genes are TRBV2 and TRBJ1-5; no clear D gene. Germline V lookup: CDR1 SNHLY, CDR2 FYNNEI. The CDR3 is 13 residues long. V gave up 11 bases and J gave up 3 bases, with 14 bases separating them.

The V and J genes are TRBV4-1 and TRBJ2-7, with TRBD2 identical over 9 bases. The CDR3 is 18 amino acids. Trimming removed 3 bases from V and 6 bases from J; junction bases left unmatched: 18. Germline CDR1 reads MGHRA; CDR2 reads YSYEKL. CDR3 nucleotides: TGCGCCAGCAGCCAGGCCGTACGGGGGCTAGCGGGATTCGGCGAGCAGTACTTC. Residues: CASSQAVRGLAGFGEQYF.

CDR3 sequence (DNA): TGTGCCAGCAGTTTAGTTCAGGTGGAAGAAAAACTGTTTTTT. As protein: CASSLVQVEEKLFF. The chain couples TRBV28 to TRBJ1-4; no reliable D call. Germline CDR1 and CDR2: MDHEN and SYDVKM. The CDR3 spans 14 residues. V gave up 2 bases and J gave up 8 bases, with 12 bases separating them.

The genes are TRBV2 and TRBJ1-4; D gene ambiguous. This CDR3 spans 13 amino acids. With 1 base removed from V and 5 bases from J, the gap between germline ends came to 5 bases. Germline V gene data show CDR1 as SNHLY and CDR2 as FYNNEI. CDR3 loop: CASSEVGNEKLFF. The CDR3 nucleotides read TGTGCCAGCAGTGAAGTCGGGAATGAAAAACTGTTTTTT. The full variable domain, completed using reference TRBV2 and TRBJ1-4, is EPEVTQTPSHQVTQMGQEVILRCVPISNHLYFYWYRQILGQKVEFLVSFYNNEISEKSEIFDDQFSVERPDGSNFTLKIRSTKLEDSAMYFCASSEVGNEKLFFGSGTQLSVL.

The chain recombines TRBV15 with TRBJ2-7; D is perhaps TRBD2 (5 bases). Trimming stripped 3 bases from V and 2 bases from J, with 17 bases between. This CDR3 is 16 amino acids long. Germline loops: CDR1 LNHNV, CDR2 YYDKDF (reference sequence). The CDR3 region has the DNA TGTGCCACCAGCAGCCGGAGGCGTTCTCTCGCCTACGAGCAGTACTTC. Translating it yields CATSSRRRSLAYEQYF.

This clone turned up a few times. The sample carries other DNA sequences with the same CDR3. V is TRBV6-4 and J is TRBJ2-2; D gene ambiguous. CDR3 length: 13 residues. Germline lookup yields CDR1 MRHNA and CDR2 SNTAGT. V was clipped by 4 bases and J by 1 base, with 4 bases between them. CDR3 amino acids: CASSAQNTGELFF. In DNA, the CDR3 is TGTGCCAGCAGTGCACAGAACACCGGGGAGCTGTTTTTT.

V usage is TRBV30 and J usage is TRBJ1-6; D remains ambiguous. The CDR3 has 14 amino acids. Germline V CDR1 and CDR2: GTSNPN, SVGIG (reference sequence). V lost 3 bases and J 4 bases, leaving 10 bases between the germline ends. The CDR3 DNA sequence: TGTGCCTGGAGGCCTGGCCGGTATAATTCACCCCTCCACTTT. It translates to CAWRPGRYNSPLHF.

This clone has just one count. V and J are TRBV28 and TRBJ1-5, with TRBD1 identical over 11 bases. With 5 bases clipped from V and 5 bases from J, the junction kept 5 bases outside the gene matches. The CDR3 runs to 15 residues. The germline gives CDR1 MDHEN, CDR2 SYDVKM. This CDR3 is CASSTPGQGDQPQHF. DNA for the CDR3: TGTGCCAGCAGTACTCCGGGACAGGGGGATCAGCCCCAGCATTTT. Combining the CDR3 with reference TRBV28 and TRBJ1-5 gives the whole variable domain DVKVTQSSRYLVKRTGEKVFLECVQDMDHENMFWYRQDPGLGLRLIYFSYDVKMKEKGDIPEGYSVSREKKERFSLILESASTNQTSMYLCASSTPGQGDQPQHFGDGTRLSIL.

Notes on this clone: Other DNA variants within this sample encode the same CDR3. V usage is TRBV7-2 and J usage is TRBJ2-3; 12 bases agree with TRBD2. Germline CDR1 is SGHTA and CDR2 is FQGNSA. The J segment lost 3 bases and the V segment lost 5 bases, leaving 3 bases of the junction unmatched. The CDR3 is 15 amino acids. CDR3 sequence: CASSRGLAGTDTQYF. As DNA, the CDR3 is TGTGCCAGCAGCCGTGGACTAGCGGGAACAGATACGCAGTATTTT.

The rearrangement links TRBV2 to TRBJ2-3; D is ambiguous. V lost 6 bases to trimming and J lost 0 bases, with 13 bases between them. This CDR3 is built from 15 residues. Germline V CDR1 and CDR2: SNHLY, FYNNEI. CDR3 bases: TGTGCCAGCAGGATGGTTGGGGTCAGCACAGATACGCAGTATTTT. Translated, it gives CASRMVGVSTDTQYF.

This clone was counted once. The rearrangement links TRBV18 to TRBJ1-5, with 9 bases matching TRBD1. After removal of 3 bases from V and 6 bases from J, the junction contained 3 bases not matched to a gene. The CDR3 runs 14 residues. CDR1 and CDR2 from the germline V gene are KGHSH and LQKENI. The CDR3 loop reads CASSPGQGGQPQHF. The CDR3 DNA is TGTGCCAGCTCACCGGGACAGGGCGGTCAGCCCCAGCATTTT. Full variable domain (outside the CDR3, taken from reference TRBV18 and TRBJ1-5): NAGVMQNPRHLVRRRGQEARLRCSPMKGHSHVYWYRQLPEEGLKFMVYLQKENIIDESGMPKERFSAEFPKEGPSILRIQQVVRGDSAAYFCASSPGQGGQPQHFGDGTRLSIL.

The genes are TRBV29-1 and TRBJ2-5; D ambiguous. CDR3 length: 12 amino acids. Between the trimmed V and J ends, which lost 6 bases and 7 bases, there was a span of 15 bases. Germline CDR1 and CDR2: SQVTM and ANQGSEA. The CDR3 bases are TGCAGCGTGGTAGAAGGTTCGGGGACCCAGTACTTC. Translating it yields CSVVEGSGTQYF.

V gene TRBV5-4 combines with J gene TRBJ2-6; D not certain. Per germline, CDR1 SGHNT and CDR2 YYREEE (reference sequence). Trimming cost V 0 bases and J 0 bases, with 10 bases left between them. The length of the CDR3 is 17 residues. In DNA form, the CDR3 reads TGTGCCAGCAGCTTGGGGCTGGCCGGCTCTGGGGCCAACGTCCTGACTTTC. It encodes CASSLGLAGSGANVLTF.

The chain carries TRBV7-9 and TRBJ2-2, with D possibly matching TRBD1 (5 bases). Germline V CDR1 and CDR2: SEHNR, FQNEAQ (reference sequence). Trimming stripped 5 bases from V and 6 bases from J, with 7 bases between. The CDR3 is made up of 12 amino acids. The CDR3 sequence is CASSPGSGELFF. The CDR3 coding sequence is TGTGCCAGCAGCCCAGGGTCCGGGGAGCTGTTTTTT.

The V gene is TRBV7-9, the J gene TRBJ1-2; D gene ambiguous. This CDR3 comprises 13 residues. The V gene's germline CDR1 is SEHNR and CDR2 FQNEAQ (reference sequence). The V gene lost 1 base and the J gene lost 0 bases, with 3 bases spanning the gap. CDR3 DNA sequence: TGTGCCAGCAGCTTAGAAACTAACTATGGCTACACCTTC. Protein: CASSLETNYGYTF.

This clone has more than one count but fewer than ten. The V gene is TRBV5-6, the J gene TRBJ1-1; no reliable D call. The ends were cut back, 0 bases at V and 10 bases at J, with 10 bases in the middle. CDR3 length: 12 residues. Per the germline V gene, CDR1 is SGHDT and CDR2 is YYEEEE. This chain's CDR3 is CASSLALVGAFF. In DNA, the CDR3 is TGTGCCAGCAGCTTGGCCCTAGTAGGAGCTTTCTTT.

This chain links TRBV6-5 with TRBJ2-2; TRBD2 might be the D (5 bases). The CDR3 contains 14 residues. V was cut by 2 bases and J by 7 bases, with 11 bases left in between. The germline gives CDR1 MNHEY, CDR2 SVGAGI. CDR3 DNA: TGTGCCAGCAGTTACGCCCGGGAACACGGGGAGCTGTTTTTT. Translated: CASSYAREHGELFF.

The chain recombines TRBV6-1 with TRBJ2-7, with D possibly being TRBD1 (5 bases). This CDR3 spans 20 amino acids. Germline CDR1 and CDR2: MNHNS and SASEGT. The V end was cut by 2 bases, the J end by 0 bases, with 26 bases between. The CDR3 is CASSERFGSMGPWGSYEQYF. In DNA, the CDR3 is TGTGCCAGCAGTGAACGTTTTGGGTCGATGGGGCCCTGGGGCTCCTACGAGCAGTACTTC.

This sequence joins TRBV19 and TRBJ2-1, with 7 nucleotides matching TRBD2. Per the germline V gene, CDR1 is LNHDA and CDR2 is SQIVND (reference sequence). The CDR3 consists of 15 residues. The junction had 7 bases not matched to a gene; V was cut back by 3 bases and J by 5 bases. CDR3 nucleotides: TGTGCCAGTAGTATTGAAGGGAGGGTAGACAATGAGCAGTTCTTC. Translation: CASSIEGRVDNEQFF.

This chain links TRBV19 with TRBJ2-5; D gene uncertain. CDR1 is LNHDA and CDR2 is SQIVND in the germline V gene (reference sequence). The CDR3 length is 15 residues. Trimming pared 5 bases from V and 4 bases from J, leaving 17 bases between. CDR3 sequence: CASSPTHMKPETQYF. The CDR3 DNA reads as TGTGCCAGTAGTCCCACCCACATGAAGCCAGAGACCCAGTACTTC.

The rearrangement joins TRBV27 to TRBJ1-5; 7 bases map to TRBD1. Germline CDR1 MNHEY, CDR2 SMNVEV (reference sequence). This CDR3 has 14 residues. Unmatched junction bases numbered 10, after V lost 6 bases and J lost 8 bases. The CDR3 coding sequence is TGTGCCAGCAGACCGACAGGGCCAATTAAGCCCCAGCATTTT. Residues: CASRPTGPIKPQHF.

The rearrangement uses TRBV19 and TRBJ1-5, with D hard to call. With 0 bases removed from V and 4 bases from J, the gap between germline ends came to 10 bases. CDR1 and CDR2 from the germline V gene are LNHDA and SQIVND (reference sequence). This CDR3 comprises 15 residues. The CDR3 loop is CASSIDLTGNQPQHF. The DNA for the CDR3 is TGTGCCAGTAGTATAGATCTGACGGGAAATCAGCCCCAGCATTTT.

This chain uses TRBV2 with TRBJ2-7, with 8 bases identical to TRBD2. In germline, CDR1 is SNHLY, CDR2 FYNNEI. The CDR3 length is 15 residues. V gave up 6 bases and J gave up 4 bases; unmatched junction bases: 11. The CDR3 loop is CASSAAAGGPYEQYF. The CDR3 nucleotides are TGTGCCAGCAGCGCGGCCGCGGGAGGTCCTTACGAGCAGTACTTC.